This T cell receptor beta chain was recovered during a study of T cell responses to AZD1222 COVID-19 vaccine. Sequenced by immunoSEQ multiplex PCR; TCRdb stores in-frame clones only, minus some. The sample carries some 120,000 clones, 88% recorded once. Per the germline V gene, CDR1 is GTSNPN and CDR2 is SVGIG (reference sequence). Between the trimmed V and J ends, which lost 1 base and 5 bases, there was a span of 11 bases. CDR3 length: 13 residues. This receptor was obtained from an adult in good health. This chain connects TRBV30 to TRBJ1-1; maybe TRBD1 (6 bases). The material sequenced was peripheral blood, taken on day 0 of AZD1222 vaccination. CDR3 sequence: CAWSGGLRTEAFF. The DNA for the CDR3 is TGTGCCTGGAGTGGGGGGCTGAGGACTGAAGCTTTCTTT.